This is a list of T cell receptor beta chains from one sample in a study of blood T cells in healthy people across ages. Each CDR3 protein is one row after TCRdb ran MiXCR on the 5' RACE reads. The top ten clones hold roughly 22% of a sample with 700,000 to 950,000 distinct CDR3 sequences, 55% to 70% of them seen once. Sequenced sample: blood. The origin of the receptors is a young man in good health. Each CDR3 is given with its conserved first and last residue. D genes are given only for firm matches. For some rows the clone size is stated as once, few or many, or as a class when expanded; others skip it.

d_call	v_call	clone_size	j_call	cdr3_nt	cdr3_aa
NA	TRBV14	NA	TRBJ2-1	TGTGCCTGCAGGGACGGGGTGACGGGTTACAATGAGCAGTTCTTC	CACRDGVTGYNEQFF
TRBD1	TRBV4-3	NA	TRBJ2-1	TGCGCCAGCAGCCAAGATTTGACAGGGGCTTACAATGAGCAGTTCTTC	CASSQDLTGAYNEQFF
TRBD1	TRBV2	NA	TRBJ2-7	TGTGCCAGCAGTGCCGAGACAGGGATGCACGAGCAGTACTTC	CASSAETGMHEQYF
NA	TRBV7-2	NA	TRBJ1-1	TGTGCCAGCAGCTTAGATCCCCTGCTACTCACTGAAGCTTTCTTT	CASSLDPLLLTEAFF
TRBD2	TRBV7-9	once	TRBJ2-7	TGTGCCAGCAGCTCTACTAGCGGGGGCCGCAGCTCCTACGAGCAGTACTTC	CASSSTSGGRSSYEQYF
NA	TRBV20-1	few	TRBJ2-3	TGCAGCACAAAAGGGGGGGTCACAGATACGCAGTATTTT	CSTKGGVTDTQYF
NA	TRBV6-6	NA	TRBJ1-4	TGTGCCAGCAGATCACAGGGACCCCTGGAAAAACTGTTTTTT	CASRSQGPLEKLFF
NA	TRBV15	NA	TRBJ2-7	TGTGCCACCAGCAGAGATGACACGACCTACGAGCAGTACTTC	CATSRDDTTYEQYF
NA	TRBV6-2/TRBV6-3	few	TRBJ2-1	TGTGCCACCGGATCGCGCGGGAAGCGATACAATGAGCAGTTCTTC	CATGSRGKRYNEQFF
NA	TRBV4-3	NA	TRBJ2-3	TGCGCCAGCAGCCCCTCGGCGGGAGATACGCAGTATTTT	CASSPSAGDTQYF
TRBD1	TRBV5-1	NA	TRBJ2-7	TGCGCCAGCAGCTTGGCTTTCACCGGGACAGGGGGCAACTACGAGCAGTACTTC	CASSLAFTGTGGNYEQYF
TRBD1	TRBV29-1	NA	TRBJ1-1	TGCAGCGTTGAAGGGCAGGGGGCATGGGCTTTCTTT	CSVEGQGAWAFF
NA	TRBV6-6	NA	TRBJ2-3	TGTGCCAGCAGGGTTAGATATACGCAGTATTTT	CASRVRYTQYF
TRBD2	TRBV7-9	NA	TRBJ2-3	TGTGCCAGCAGCCGTACACCGACTAGCAGAGCGATTGATACGCAGTATTTT	CASSRTPTSRAIDTQYF
NA	TRBV7-3	NA	TRBJ2-1	TGTGCCAGCAGCCTGGACGAAGGTGAGCAGTTCTTC	CASSLDEGEQFF
NA	TRBV27	few	TRBJ2-7	TGTGCCAGCAGTCCACGTCTAGGGACCTACGAGCAGTACTTC	CASSPRLGTYEQYF
NA	TRBV7-9	NA	TRBJ2-1	TGTGCCAGCAGCAACGGGCCCAGCTGGGAGCAGTTCTTC	CASSNGPSWEQFF
NA	TRBV7-9	NA	TRBJ2-3	TGTGCCAGCAGTTATGATTACCGGGGACCAGGAGGGGCAGATACGCAGTATTTT	CASSYDYRGPGGADTQYF
NA	TRBV7-4	few	TRBJ2-5	TGTGCCAGCAGCCCCCAGATATCTGATTCAGGAACTCAAGTGTTGGGGAAGTACTTC	CASSPQISDSGTQVLGKYF
TRBD2	TRBV7-2	NA	TRBJ2-1	TGTGCCAGCAGCTTAGCGTTCGCGGGAGGGCAAAATGAGCAGTTCTTC	CASSLAFAGGQNEQFF
NA	TRBV20-1	NA	TRBJ2-6	TGCAGTGCCGTTGACAGGAGATCTGGGGCCAACGTCCTGACTTTC	CSAVDRRSGANVLTF